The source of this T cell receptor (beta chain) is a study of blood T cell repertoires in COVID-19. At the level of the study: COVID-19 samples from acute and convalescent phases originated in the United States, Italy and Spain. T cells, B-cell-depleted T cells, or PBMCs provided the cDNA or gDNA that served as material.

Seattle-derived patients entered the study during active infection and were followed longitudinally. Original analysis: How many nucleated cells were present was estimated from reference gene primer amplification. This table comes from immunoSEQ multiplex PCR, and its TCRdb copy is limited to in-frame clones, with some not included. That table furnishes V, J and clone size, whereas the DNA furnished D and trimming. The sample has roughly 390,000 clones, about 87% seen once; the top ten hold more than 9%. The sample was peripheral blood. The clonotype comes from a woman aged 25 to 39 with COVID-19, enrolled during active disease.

In DNA form, the CDR3 reads TGTGCCGTACAGGGGACTGCGACGACCTACGAGCAGTACTTC. Protein sequence: CAVQGTATTYEQYF. V gene TRBV10-3 combines with J gene TRBJ2-7; possible D gene TRBD1, 7 bases. CDR3 size: 14 residues. Looked up from germline, CDR1 is ENHRY and CDR2 is SYGVKD. Trimming left V 11 bases short and J 2 bases short, with 19 bases between.